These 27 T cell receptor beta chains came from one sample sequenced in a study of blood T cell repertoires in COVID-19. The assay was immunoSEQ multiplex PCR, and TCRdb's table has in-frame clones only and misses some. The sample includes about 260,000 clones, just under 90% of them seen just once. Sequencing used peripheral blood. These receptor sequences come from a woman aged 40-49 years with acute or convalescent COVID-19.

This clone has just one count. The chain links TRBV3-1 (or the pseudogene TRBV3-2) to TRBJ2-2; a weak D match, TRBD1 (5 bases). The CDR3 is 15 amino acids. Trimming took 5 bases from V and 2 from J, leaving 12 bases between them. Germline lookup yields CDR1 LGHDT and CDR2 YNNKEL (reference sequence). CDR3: CASSEQWGNTGELFF. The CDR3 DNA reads TGTGCCAGCAGCGAACAATGGGGCAACACCGGGGAGCTGTTTTTT.

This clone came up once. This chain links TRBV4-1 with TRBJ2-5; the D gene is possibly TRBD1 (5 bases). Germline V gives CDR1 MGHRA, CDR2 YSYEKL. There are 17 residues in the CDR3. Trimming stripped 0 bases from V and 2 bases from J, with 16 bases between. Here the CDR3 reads CASSQDWRGDRQETQYF. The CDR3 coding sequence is TGCGCCAGCAGCCAAGATTGGCGAGGAGACAGACAAGAGACCCAGTACTTC.

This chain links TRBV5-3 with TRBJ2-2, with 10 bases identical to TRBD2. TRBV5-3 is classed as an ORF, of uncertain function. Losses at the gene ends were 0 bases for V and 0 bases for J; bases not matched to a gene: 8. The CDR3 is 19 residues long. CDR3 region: CARSLVGAGGFANTGELFF. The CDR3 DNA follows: TGTGCCAGAAGCTTGGTAGGAGCGGGGGGGTTCGCGAACACCGGGGAGCTGTTTTTT.

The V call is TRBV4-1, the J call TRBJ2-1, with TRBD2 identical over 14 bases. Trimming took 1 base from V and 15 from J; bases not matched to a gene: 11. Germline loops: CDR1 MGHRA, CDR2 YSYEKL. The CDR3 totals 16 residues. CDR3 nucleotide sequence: TGCGCCAGCAGCCAAGGACTAGCGGGGGGGCGGTCTAGTCCGTTCTTC. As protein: CASSQGLAGGRSSPFF.

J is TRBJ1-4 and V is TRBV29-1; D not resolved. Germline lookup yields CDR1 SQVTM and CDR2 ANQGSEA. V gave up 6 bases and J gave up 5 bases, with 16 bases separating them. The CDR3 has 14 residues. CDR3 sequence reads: CSVFSGQANEKLFF. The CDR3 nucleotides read TGCAGCGTCTTTAGCGGGCAGGCGAATGAAAAACTGTTTTTT.

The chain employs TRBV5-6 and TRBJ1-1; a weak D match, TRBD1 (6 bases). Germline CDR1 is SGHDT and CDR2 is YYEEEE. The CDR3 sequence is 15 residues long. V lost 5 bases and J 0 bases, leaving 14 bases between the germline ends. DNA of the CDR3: TGTGCCAGCAGTCCCGTGGGGGCGATGAACACTGAAGCTTTCTTT. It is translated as CASSPVGAMNTEAFF.

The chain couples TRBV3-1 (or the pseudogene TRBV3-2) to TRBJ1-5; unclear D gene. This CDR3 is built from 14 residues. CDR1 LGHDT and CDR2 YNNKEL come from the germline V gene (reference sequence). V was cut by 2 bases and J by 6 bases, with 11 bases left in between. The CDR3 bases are TGTGCCAGCAGCCAACACGGTATCTCTCAGCCCCAGCATTTT. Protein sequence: CASSQHGISQPQHF.

The CDR3 DNA reads as TGTGCCAGCAGTGAGGGGGAGGTCGTGAATTCACCCCTCCACTTT. This sequence encodes CASSEGEVVNSPLHF. The chain has TRBV6-1 and TRBJ1-6, with a tentative D call TRBD1 (5 bases). The CDR3 is 15 residues long. The V gene's germline CDR1 is MNHNS and CDR2 SASEGT. V lost 3 bases, J lost 7 bases, and 13 bases lay in between.

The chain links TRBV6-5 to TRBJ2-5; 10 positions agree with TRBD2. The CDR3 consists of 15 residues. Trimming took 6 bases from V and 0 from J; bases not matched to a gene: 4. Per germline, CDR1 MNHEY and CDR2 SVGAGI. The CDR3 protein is CASRQAGGNQETQYF. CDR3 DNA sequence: TGTGCCAGCAGGCAAGCGGGGGGGAACCAAGAGACCCAGTACTTC.

The CDR3 region has the DNA TGTGCCAGCAGCTTTACGGGACAGGGGGAGAAACTGTTTTTT. The encoded protein is CASSFTGQGEKLFF. The chain recombines TRBV5-6 with TRBJ1-4, with TRBD1 identical over 11 bases. The CDR3 has 14 amino acids. J was trimmed by 11 bases and V by 2 bases; bases with no gene match: 5. In germline, CDR1 is SGHDT, CDR2 YYEEEE.

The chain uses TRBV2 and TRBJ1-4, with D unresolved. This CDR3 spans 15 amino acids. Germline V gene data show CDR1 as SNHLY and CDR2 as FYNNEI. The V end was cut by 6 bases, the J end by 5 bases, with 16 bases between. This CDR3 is CASSPSRVENEKLFF. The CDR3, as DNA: TGTGCCAGCAGCCCCTCTCGGGTTGAGAATGAAAAACTGTTTTTT.

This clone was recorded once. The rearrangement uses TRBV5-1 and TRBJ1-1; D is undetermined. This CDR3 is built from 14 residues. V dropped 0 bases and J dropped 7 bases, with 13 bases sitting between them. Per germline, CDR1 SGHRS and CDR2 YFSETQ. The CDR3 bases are TGCGCCAGCAGCTTGGCCTTTGCGGCAGATGAAGCTTTCTTT. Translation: CASSLAFAADEAFF. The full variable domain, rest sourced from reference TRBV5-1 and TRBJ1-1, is KAGVTQTPRYLIKTRGQQVTLSCSPISGHRSVSWYQQTPGQGLQFLFEYFSETQRNKGNFPGRFSGRQFSNSRSEMNVSTLELGDSALYLCASSLAFAADEAFFGQGTRLTVV.

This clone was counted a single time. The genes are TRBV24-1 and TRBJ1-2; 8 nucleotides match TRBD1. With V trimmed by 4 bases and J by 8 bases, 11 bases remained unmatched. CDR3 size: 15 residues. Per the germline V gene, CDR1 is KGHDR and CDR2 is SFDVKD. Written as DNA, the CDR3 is TGTGCCACCAGTGACCCCCGGGACAGGCTGAGCGGCTACACCTTC. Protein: CATSDPRDRLSGYTF.

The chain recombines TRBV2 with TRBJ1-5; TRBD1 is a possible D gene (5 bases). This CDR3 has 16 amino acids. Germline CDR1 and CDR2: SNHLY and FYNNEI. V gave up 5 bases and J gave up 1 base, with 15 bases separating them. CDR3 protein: CASSTGGPRSNQPQHF. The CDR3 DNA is TGTGCCAGCAGTACGGGGGGACCAAGGAGCAATCAGCCCCAGCATTTT. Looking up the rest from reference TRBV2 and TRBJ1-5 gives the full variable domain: EPEVTQTPSHQVTQMGQEVILRCVPISNHLYFYWYRQILGQKVEFLVSFYNNEISEKSEIFDDQFSVERPDGSNFTLKIRSTKLEDSAMYFCASSTGGPRSNQPQHFGDGTRLSIL.

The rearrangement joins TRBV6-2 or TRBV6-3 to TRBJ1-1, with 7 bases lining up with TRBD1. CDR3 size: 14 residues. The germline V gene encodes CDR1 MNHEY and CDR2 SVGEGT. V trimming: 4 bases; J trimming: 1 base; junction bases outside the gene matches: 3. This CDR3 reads CASSFEGANTEAFF. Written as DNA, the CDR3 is TGTGCCAGCAGTTTTGAGGGGGCGAACACTGAAGCTTTCTTT.

The CDR3 nucleotides read TGTGCCAGCAGCCAAAGACTAGCGGGCAATGAGCAGTTCTTC. Its protein is CASSQRLAGNEQFF. The genes are TRBV3-1 (or the pseudogene TRBV3-2) and TRBJ2-1; 10 positions match TRBD2. After removal of 2 bases from V and 6 bases from J, the junction contained 1 base not matched to a gene. Germline CDR1 reads LGHDT; CDR2 reads YNNKEL (reference sequence). The CDR3 has 14 amino acids.

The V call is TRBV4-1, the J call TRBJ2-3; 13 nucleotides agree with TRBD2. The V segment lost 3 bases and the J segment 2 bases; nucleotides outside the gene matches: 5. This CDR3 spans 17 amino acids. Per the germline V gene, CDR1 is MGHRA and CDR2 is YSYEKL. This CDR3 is CASSQGGLAGLTDTQYF. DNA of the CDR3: TGCGCCAGCAGCCAGGGGGGACTAGCGGGACTCACAGATACGCAGTATTTT.

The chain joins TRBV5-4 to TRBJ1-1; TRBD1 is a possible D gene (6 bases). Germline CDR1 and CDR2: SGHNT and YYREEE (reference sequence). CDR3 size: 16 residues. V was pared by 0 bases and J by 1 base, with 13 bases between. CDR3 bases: TGTGCCAGCAGCTTGGACCCCCAGGGGCGGAACACTGAAGCTTTCTTT. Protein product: CASSLDPQGRNTEAFF.

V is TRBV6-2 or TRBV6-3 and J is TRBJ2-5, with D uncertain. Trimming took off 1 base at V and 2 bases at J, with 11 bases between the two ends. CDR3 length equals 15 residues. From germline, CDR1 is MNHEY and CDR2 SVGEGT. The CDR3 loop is CASSYWQITQETQYF. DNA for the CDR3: TGTGCCAGCAGTTACTGGCAGATTACGCAAGAGACCCAGTACTTC.

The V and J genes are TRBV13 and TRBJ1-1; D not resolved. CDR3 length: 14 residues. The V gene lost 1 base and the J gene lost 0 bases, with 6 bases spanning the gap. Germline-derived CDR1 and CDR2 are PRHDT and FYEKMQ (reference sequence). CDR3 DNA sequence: TGTGCCAGCAGCTTAGCACATTTGAACACTGAAGCTTTCTTT. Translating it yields CASSLAHLNTEAFF. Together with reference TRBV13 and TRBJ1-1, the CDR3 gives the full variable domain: AAGVIQSPRHLIKEKRETATLKCYPIPRHDTVYWYQQGPGQDPQFLISFYEKMQSDKGSIPDRFSAQQFSDYHSELNMSSLELGDSALYFCASSLAHLNTEAFFGQGTRLTVV.

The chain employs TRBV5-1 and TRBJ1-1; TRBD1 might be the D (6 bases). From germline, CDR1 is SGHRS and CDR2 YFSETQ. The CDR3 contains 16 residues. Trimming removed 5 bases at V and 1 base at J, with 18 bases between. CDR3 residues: CASSRTAPPKNTEAFF. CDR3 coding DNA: TGCGCCAGCAGTAGGACAGCCCCTCCCAAGAACACTGAAGCTTTCTTT. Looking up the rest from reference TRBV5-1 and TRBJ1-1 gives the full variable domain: KAGVTQTPRYLIKTRGQQVTLSCSPISGHRSVSWYQQTPGQGLQFLFEYFSETQRNKGNFPGRFSGRQFSNSRSEMNVSTLELGDSALYLCASSRTAPPKNTEAFFGQGTRLTVV.

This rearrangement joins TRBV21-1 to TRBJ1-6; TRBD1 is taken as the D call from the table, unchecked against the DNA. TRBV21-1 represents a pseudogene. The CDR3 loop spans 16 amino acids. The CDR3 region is CASSNRGRGINSPLHF. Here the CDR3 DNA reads TGTGCCAGCAGCAACCGGGGTAGGGGGATCAATTCACCCCTCCACTTT.

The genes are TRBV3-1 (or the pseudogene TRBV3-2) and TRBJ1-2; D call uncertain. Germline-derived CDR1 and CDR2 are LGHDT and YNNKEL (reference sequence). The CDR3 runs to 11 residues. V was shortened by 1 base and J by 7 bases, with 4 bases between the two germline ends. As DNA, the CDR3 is TGTGCCAGCAGCCAAGCGTCTGGCTACACCTTC. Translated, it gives CASSQASGYTF.

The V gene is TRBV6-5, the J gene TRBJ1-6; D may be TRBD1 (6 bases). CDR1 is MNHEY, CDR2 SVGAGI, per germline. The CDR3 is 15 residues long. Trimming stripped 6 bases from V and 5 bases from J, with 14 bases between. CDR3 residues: CASRGRGADNSPLHF. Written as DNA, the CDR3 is TGTGCCAGCAGGGGGAGGGGGGCCGATAATTCACCCCTCCACTTT.

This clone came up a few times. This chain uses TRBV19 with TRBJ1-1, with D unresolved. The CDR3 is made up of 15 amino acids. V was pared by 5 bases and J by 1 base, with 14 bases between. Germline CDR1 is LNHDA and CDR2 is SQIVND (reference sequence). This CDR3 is CASSGGWGRNTEAFF. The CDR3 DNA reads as TGTGCCAGTAGTGGAGGGTGGGGTAGGAACACTGAAGCTTTCTTT.

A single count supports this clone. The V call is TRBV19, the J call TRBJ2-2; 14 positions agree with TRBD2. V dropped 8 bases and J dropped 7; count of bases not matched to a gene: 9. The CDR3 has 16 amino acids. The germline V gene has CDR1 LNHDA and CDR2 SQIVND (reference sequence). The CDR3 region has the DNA TGTGCCAGTTTACGGACTAGCGGGGGGTTTGGCGGGGAGCTGTTTTTT. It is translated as CASLRTSGGFGGELFF.

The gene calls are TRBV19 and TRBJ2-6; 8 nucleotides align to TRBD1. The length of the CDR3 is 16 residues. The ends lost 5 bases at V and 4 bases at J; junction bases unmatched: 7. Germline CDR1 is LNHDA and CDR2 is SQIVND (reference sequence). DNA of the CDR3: TGTGCCAGTAGTGCCCTGACAGGGGACGGGGCCAACGTCCTGACTTTC. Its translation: CASSALTGDGANVLTF.